The rows below give T cell receptor beta chains drawn from one sample of a study of T cells of healthy individuals. TCRdb redid the calling of the 5' RACE reads with MiXCR, one entry per CDR3 protein. The data contain 63,000 or so distinct CDR3 sequences, about a sixth of them seen just once; the ten biggest clones take up approximately 4.8%. These receptors all stem from a human donor in good health. The CDR3 runs from the conserved cysteine through the conserved F or W. Each record gives: D gene, clone size, J gene, V gene, CDR3 protein, CDR3 DNA. D genes are given only for firm matches. Rows may omit the clone size; those that give it use once, few, many or a size class.

NA	few	TRBJ2-2	TRBV7-9	CASSFNKGRSTGELFF	TGTGCCAGCAGCTTTAACAAGGGAAGAAGCACCGGGGAGCTGTTTTTT
TRBD2	many	TRBJ2-3	TRBV7-9	CASSERLGTSGRSSTDTQYF	TGTGCCAGCAGCGAACGACTCGGGACTAGCGGGAGGTCTAGCACAGATACGCAGTATTTT
NA	NA	TRBJ1-5	TRBV5-1	CASSLEGPSNQPQHF	TGCGCCAGCAGCTTGGAGGGGCCTAGCAATCAGCCCCAGCATTTT
TRBD1	few	TRBJ2-3	TRBV12-3/TRBV12-4	CASSRGQGVDTQYF	TGTGCCAGCAGCCGTGGACAGGGAGTAGATACGCAGTATTTT
NA	many	TRBJ1-2	TRBV3-1	CASSQKDYGYTF	TGTGCCAGCAGCCAAAAAGACTATGGCTACACCTTC
NA	many	TRBJ1-6	TRBV2	CASSTEGGYNSPLHF	TGTGCCAGCAGCACCGAGGGAGGCTATAATTCACCCCTCCACTTT
NA	many	TRBJ1-2	TRBV4-3	CASSQDRVRLDGYTF	TGCGCCAGCAGCCAAGATCGGGTCAGGTTAGATGGCTACACCTTC
NA	NA	TRBJ1-2	TRBV18	CASSPSAVYGYTF	TGTGCCAGCTCACCATCGGCGGTCTATGGCTACACCTTC
NA	few	TRBJ2-7	TRBV28	CASSFLGGAPYEQYF	TGTGCCAGCAGTTTTCTGGGCGGGGCGCCCTACGAGCAGTACTTC
NA	few	TRBJ1-4	TRBV28	CASSSFSGGNNEKLFF	TGTGCCAGCAGTTCCTTCTCGGGCGGCAATAATGAAAAACTGTTTTTT
TRBD2	many	TRBJ2-1	TRBV4-1	CASTQRTSGRATHNEQFF	TGCGCCAGCACCCAAAGAACTAGCGGGAGGGCTACACACAATGAGCAGTTCTTC
NA	many	TRBJ2-5	TRBV6-2/TRBV6-3	CASSYIRKETQYF	TGTGCCAGCAGTTACATACGGAAAGAGACCCAGTACTTC
TRBD1	NA	TRBJ1-3	TRBV6-5	CASSGTGGGNTIYF	TGTGCCAGCAGTGGGACAGGGGGGGGAAACACCATATATTTT
TRBD1	many	TRBJ1-2	TRBV5-6	CASSKDRGQAYGYTF	TGTGCCAGCAGCAAGGACAGGGGGCAGGCCTATGGCTACACCTTC
TRBD2	NA	TRBJ2-1	TRBV18	CASSPGTSGSSYNEQFF	TGTGCCAGCTCACCAGGGACTAGCGGAAGCTCCTACAATGAGCAGTTCTTC
NA	many	TRBJ1-5	TRBV7-8	CAAGEGNQPQHF	TGTGCCGCGGGGGAGGGAAATCAGCCCCAGCATTTT
NA	few	TRBJ1-4	TRBV6-5	CASSSGYNEKLFF	TGTGCCAGCAGTTCAGGGTATAATGAAAAACTGTTTTTT
TRBD2	NA	TRBJ2-2	TRBV7-9	CASSPWGGMNTGELFF	TGTGCCAGCAGCCCCTGGGGGGGGATGAACACCGGGGAGCTGTTTTTT
NA	few	TRBJ2-7	TRBV24-1	CATSEGGGSPEQYF	TGTGCCACCAGTGAAGGGGGGGGCTCCCCCGAGCAGTACTTC
NA	few	TRBJ2-1	TRBV7-3	CASSQTSLNEQFF	TGTGCCAGCAGCCAAACTAGCCTCAATGAGCAGTTCTTC
TRBD2	many	TRBJ2-2	TRBV4-1	CASSHAGTSGGAGELFF	TGCGCCAGCAGCCACGCCGGGACTAGCGGGGGGGCCGGGGAGCTGTTTTTT
TRBD1	few	TRBJ1-4	TRBV5-1	CASSDREGEKLFF	TGCGCCAGCAGCGACAGGGAAGGTGAAAAACTGTTTTTT
TRBD1	many	TRBJ1-5	TRBV15	CATSSDRGRSQPQHF	TGTGCCACCAGCAGCGACAGGGGACGGAGTCAGCCCCAGCATTTT
NA	many	TRBJ2-1	TRBV6-5	CASSYFGAGYNEQFF	TGTGCCAGCAGTTACTTCGGGGCCGGGTACAATGAGCAGTTCTTC
NA	NA	TRBJ1-6	TRBV15	CATSRPASPLHF	TGTGCCACCAGCCGCCCCGCGTCACCCCTCCACTTT
TRBD2	NA	TRBJ2-7	TRBV20-1	CSARSVAGPTYEQYF	TGCAGTGCTAGATCGGTAGCGGGCCCTACCTACGAGCAGTACTTC
NA	NA	TRBJ1-5	TRBV6-6	CASLGTVNQPQHF	TGTGCCAGCCTAGGGACGGTCAATCAGCCCCAGCATTTT
TRBD2	many	TRBJ2-2	TRBV4-1	CASSQRGLAPGELFF	TGCGCCAGCAGCCAAAGAGGACTAGCCCCCGGGGAGCTGTTTTTT
TRBD2	many	TRBJ2-1	TRBV11-2	CASSSSVAGANNEQFF	TGTGCCAGCAGCTCCTCAGTAGCGGGAGCCAACAATGAGCAGTTCTTC